A selection of T cell receptor beta chains follows, all from one sample in a study of shared clonotypes between healthy human individuals. The protocol was immunoSEQ multiplex PCR, while the TCRdb copy is restricted to in-frame clones and leaves out a portion. The data contain 2 million to 2.5 million clones, about 92% of them seen just once; the ten biggest clones take up roughly 0.36%. Sequenced input: naive CD4+ T cells from PBMCs. These receptors were taken from a man younger than 35 in good health. Some clones in this sample may be carry-over from other donors' samples. Both conserved end residues are trimmed from each CDR3. The D gene is left open where the match is weak. A row's size may be missing; if present it is once, few, many or a size class.

J gene	D gene	V gene	clone size	CDR3 protein
TRBJ2-7	TRBD1	TRBV4-3	-	ASSQEVWTGLGEQY
TRBJ2-2	TRBD2	TRBV28	-	ASLPGGIFRTGELF
TRBJ2-3	-	TRBV5-1	-	ASSLEGRSTDTQY
TRBJ2-2	-	TRBV7-8	-	ASGWATGELF
TRBJ1-5	-	TRBV28	-	ASSPPGGITQPQH
TRBJ2-6	-	TRBV19	-	ASRAWGSGANVLT
TRBJ1-5	-	TRBV28	-	ASSLRNQPQH
TRBJ2-7	-	TRBV20-1	-	SADNYEQY
TRBJ1-5	-	TRBV2	-	ASILRPYSNQPQH
TRBJ1-1	-	TRBV11-1	-	ASSLAVPATEAF
TRBJ1-2	-	TRBV7-9	-	ASSLGPTLVNYGYT
TRBJ2-5	TRBD2	TRBV30	-	AWSVVGRAPETQY
TRBJ2-7	-	TRBV5-1	-	ASSSDVAYEQY
TRBJ2-1	TRBD1	TRBV28	-	ASSPGDRDYNEQF
TRBJ1-2	-	TRBV15	-	ATSRERQFLSYGYT
TRBJ1-2	-	TRBV9	-	ASSRDYGYT
TRBJ2-7	-	TRBV18	once	ASSPNRGRRIEQY
TRBJ1-2	-	TRBV27	-	ASSLSSGFGYT
TRBJ1-1	-	TRBV29-1	-	SVTGVPDTEAF
TRBJ1-5	TRBD1	TRBV27	-	ASRDRVGQPQH